The next 11 T cell receptor beta chains were all read from a single sample in a study of blood T cell repertoires in COVID-19. Method: immunoSEQ multiplex PCR; TCRdb's copy keeps in-frame clones and lacks some. The table lists 110,000 or so clones, roughly 80% of them singletons. Specimen: peripheral blood. Every receptor here comes from a woman older than 75 with acute or convalescent COVID-19.

This clone was counted once. V usage is TRBV7-9 and J usage is TRBJ2-1, with 9 bases lining up with TRBD2. The J segment lost 6 bases and the V segment lost 6 bases, leaving 9 bases of the junction unmatched. Germline CDR1 SEHNR, CDR2 FQNEAQ (reference sequence). The CDR3 consists of 15 residues. CDR3 region: CASSRSGRGSNEQFF. In DNA form, the CDR3 reads TGTGCCAGCAGTCGTAGCGGGAGAGGTAGCAATGAGCAGTTCTTC.

V and J are TRBV19 and TRBJ1-2; D call uncertain. The ends were cut back, 7 bases at V and 2 bases at J, with 14 bases in the middle. CDR1 and CDR2 from the germline V gene are LNHDA and SQIVND (reference sequence). The CDR3 runs to 14 residues. The CDR3 nucleotides are TGTGCCAGTACTCCTCTGGAGGAAAACTATGGCTACACCTTC. This sequence encodes CASTPLEENYGYTF.

A single count supports this clone. The chain links TRBV3-1 (or the pseudogene TRBV3-2) to TRBJ2-1; 8 bases fit TRBD2. The CDR3 is made up of 14 amino acids. Germline V lookup: CDR1 LGHDT, CDR2 YNNKEL (reference sequence). J gave up 6 bases and V 2 bases, and 3 bases lay outside the gene matches. In nucleotides, the CDR3 is TGTGCCAGCAGCCAATCCGGGGGGGGCAATGAGCAGTTCTTC. This translates into CASSQSGGGNEQFF.

The chain recombines TRBV5-1 with TRBJ2-4; tentatively, D is TRBD1 (6 bases). CDR1 is SGHRS and CDR2 is YFSETQ in the germline V gene. The CDR3 length is 16 residues. The V and J ends lost 2 bases and 2 bases respectively, with 14 bases between them. CDR3: CASSLELQGPKNIQYF. The CDR3 DNA reads TGCGCCAGCAGCTTAGAACTACAGGGTCCCAAAAACATTCAGTACTTC.

The chain combines TRBV5-1 with TRBJ1-6; 7 nucleotides agree with TRBD1. V gave up 2 bases and J gave up 6 bases; unmatched junction bases: 2. Germline V CDR1 and CDR2: SGHRS, YFSETQ. This CDR3 has 14 amino acids. The DNA for the CDR3 is TGCGCCAGCAGCTTCGACAGGGCTAATTCACCCCTCCACTTT. It specifies CASSFDRANSPLHF. The full variable domain, with the rest looked up from reference TRBV5-1 and TRBJ1-6, is KAGVTQTPRYLIKTRGQQVTLSCSPISGHRSVSWYQQTPGQGLQFLFEYFSETQRNKGNFPGRFSGRQFSNSRSEMNVSTLELGDSALYLCASSFDRANSPLHFGNGTRLTVT.

The CDR3: CASSAGGQGRVYNEQFF. CDR3 nucleotide sequence: TGTGCCAGCAGCGCCGGGGGACAGGGTAGGGTATACAATGAGCAGTTCTTC. This chain uses TRBV14 with TRBJ2-1, with 9 bases aligning to TRBD1. The germline V gene has CDR1 SGHDN and CDR2 FVKESK. This CDR3 spans 17 amino acids. The junction had 12 bases not matched to a gene; V was cut back by 5 bases and J by 4 bases.

This clone occurred once. This chain joins TRBV2 and TRBJ2-1; 10 nucleotides align to TRBD1. In germline, CDR1 is SNHLY, CDR2 FYNNEI. J lost 8 bases, V lost 6 bases, and 4 bases had no gene match. The CDR3 loop spans 13 amino acids. The CDR3 DNA follows: TGTGCCAGCAGCTTGACAGGGGGCCATGAGCAGTTCTTC. Protein: CASSLTGGHEQFF.

The chain links TRBV6-5 to TRBJ1-6; no firm D call. Germline lookup yields CDR1 MNHEY and CDR2 SVGAGI. This CDR3 has 14 residues. Trimming cost V 9 bases and J 8 bases, with 17 bases left between them. The CDR3, as DNA: TGTGCCAGTGGCATAAGGTTCGGGGATTCACCCCTCCACTTT. It specifies CASGIRFGDSPLHF.

The CDR3 protein is CASGQVDQPQHF. The CDR3 DNA reads as TGTGCCAGCGGCCAGGTAGATCAGCCCCAGCATTTT. The chain couples TRBV28 to TRBJ1-5; D not resolved. V gave up 8 bases and J gave up 5 bases, with 10 bases separating them. This CDR3 is built from 12 residues. Germline CDR1 reads MDHEN; CDR2 reads SYDVKM.

This chain uses TRBV11-2 with TRBJ2-1; the D gene is possibly TRBD1 (7 bases). Germline V lookup: CDR1 SGHAT, CDR2 FQNNGV. Trimming removed 5 bases at V and 7 bases at J, with 18 bases between. The CDR3 has 15 amino acids. Here the CDR3 reads CASSPEQGGRNEQFF. The CDR3 region has the DNA TGTGCCAGCAGCCCGGAGCAGGGGGGCCGGAATGAGCAGTTCTTC.

V is TRBV7-9 and J is TRBJ2-2; the D is unclear. Germline V gene sequence: CDR1 SEHNR, CDR2 FQNEAQ (reference sequence). The CDR3 length is 12 residues. The germline V and J ends were trimmed by 1 base and 8 bases, with 5 bases remaining between them. The CDR3 bases are TGTGCCAGCAGCTTAGGGCTGGGGGAGCTGTTTTTT. Protein sequence: CASSLGLGELFF.